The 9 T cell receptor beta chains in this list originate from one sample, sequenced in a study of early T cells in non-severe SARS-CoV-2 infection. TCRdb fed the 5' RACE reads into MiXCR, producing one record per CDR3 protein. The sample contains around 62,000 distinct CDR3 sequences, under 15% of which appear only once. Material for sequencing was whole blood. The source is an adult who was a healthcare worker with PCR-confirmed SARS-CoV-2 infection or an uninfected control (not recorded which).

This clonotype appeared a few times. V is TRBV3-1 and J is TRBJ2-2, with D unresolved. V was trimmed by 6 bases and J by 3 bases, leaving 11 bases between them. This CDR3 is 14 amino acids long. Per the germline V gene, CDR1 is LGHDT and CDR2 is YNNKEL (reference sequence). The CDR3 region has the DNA TGTGCCAGCAGACGAGGACCGTACACCGGGGAGCTGTTTTTT. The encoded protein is CASRRGPYTGELFF.

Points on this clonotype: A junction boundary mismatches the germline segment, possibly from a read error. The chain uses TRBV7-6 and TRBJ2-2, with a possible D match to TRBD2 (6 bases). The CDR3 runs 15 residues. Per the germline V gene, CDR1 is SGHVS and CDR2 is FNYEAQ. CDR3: CVSSPQGGVTGELFF. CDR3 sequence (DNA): TGTGTCAGCAGCCCCCAGGGAGGAGTTACCGGGGAGCTGTTTTTT.

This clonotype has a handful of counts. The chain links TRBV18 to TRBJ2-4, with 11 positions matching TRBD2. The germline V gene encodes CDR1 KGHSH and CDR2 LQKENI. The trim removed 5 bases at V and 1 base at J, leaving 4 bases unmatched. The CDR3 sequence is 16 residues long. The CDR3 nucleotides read TGTGCCAGCTCAGTCCCTAGCGGGAGGGCCAAAAACATTCAGTACTTC. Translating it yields CASSVPSGRAKNIQYF.

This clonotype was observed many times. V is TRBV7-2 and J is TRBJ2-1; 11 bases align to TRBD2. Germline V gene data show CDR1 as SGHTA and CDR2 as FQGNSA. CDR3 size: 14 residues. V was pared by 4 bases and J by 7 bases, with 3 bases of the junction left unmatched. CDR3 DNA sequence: TGTGCCAGCAGCTGGGTAGCGGGAGGGAATGAGCAGTTCTTC. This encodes CASSWVAGGNEQFF.

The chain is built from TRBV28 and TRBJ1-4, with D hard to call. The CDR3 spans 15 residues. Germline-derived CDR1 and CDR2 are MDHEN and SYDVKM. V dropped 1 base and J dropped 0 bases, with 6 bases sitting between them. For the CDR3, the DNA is TGTGCCAGCAGTTTATCGGGCGCAACTAATGAAAAACTGTTTTTT. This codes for CASSLSGATNEKLFF. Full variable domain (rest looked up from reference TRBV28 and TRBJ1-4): DVKVTQSSRYLVKRTGEKVFLECVQDMDHENMFWYRQDPGLGLRLIYFSYDVKMKEKGDIPEGYSVSREKKERFSLILESASTNQTSMYLCASSLSGATNEKLFFGSGTQLSVL.

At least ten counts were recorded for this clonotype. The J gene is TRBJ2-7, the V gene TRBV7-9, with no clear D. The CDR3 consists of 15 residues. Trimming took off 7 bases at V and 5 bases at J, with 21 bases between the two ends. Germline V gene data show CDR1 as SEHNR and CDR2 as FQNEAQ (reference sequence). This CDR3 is CASTAQSGNLDEQYF. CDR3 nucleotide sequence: TGTGCCAGCACCGCCCAGAGTGGAAACCTAGACGAGCAGTACTTC.

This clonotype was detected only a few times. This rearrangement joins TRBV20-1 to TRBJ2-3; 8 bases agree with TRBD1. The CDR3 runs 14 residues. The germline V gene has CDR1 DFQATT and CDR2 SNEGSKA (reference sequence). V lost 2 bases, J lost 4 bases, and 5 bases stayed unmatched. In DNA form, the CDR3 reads TGCAGTGCTAGATCGACAGGGGAGGCAGATACGCAGTATTTT. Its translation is CSARSTGEADTQYF.

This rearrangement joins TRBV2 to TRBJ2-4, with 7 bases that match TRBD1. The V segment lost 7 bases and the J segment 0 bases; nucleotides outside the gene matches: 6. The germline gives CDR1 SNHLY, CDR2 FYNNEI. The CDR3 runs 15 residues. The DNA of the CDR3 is TGTGCCAGCATGGGACAGACCCTAGCCAAAAACATTCAGTACTTC. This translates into CASMGQTLAKNIQYF.

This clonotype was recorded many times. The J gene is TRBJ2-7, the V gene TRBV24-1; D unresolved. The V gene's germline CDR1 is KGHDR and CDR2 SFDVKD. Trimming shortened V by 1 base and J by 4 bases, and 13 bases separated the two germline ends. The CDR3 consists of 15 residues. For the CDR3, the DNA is TGTGCCACCAGTGATTTTCGAGGCAGCCCTTACGAGCAGTACTTC. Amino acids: CATSDFRGSPYEQYF.